The clone carrying this T cell receptor beta chain came up many times. Antigen specificity is unknown. After 5'RACE with constant-segment primers, TCR alpha and TCR beta cDNA libraries carrying sample barcodes and UMIs were obtained. TCRdb used MiXCR to reprocess the 5' RACE reads, holding one entry per CDR3 protein. The profile covers 35,000 to 40,000 distinct CDR3 sequences, with 6% to 7.5% appearing a single time and under 0.9% taken by the ten largest. Germline lookup yields CDR1 DFQATT and CDR2 SNEGSKA (reference sequence). Trimming removed 0 bases at V and 0 bases at J, with 9 bases between. The CDR3 consists of 15 residues. This sample is part of a study of T-cell memory formation after mild COVID-19. Study-wide context: Largely, the TCR clusters proved donor specific.

Study-level points and caveats: Contracting clones from day 15 to 85 showed balanced CD4/CD8; later expanders favored CD4+. Pre-infection memory carried some responding clones, suggesting that cross-reactive memory joined.

This TCR was sampled from an adult who had mild COVID-19 (a few samples of this study predate the infection). Cell type and time point are not known. Sequenced: PBMCs or a T cell subset sorted from them (not recorded which). This chain connects TRBV20-1 to TRBJ2-1; D may be TRBD1 or TRBD2 (5 bases each). Here the CDR3 DNA reads TGCAGTGCTAGAGATCTGGGGGTCTCCTACAATGAGCAGTTCTTC. This translates into CSARDLGVSYNEQFF.